What follows are 21 T cell receptor beta chains derived from one specimen sequenced in a study of CD8 T cells in ankylosing spondylitis. Each CDR3 protein is one row after TCRdb ran MiXCR on the 5' RACE reads. The data contain about 150,000 distinct CDR3 sequences, 7.3% of them singletons. Input material: blood, either unsorted or a sorted T cell fraction (not recorded which). Receptors originate from a female donor with ankylosing spondylitis or in good health (not recorded which).

This clonotype was recorded at least ten times. The gene calls are TRBV12-3 or TRBV12-4 and TRBJ1-1, with a possible D match to TRBD1 (5 bases). CDR3 length: 13 residues. V lost 2 bases to trimming and J lost 6 bases, with 10 bases between them. In DNA form, the CDR3 reads TGTGCCAGCAGTTTACGCAGGGTGCCTGAAGCTTTCTTT. Translating it yields CASSLRRVPEAFF.

This clonotype showed up many times. The genes are TRBV12-3 or TRBV12-4 and TRBJ2-7; D gene ambiguous. V was pared by 1 base and J by 6 bases, with 7 bases between. The CDR3 has 12 residues. CDR3 in DNA: TGTGCCAGCAGTTTAGGTCGCGGCGAGCAGTACTTC. Residues: CASSLGRGEQYF.

This clonotype was seen many times. CDR3 loop: CSARTAWASANTEAFF. Written as DNA, the CDR3 is TGCAGTGCTAGAACGGCCTGGGCCAGCGCGAACACTGAAGCTTTCTTT. The chain recombines TRBV20-1 with TRBJ1-1, with no clear D. Trimming cost V 2 bases and J 1 base, with 17 bases left between them. The germline gives CDR1 DFQATT, CDR2 SNEGSKA (reference sequence). The length of the CDR3 is 16 residues.

This clonotype was counted at least ten times. One end of the junction varies from germline; a read error may be responsible. This chain joins TRBV7-7 and TRBJ2-7; no reliable D call. The CDR3 runs to 15 residues. Germline CDR1 reads SSHAT; CDR2 reads FNYEAQ (reference sequence). DNA of the CDR3: TGTGCTAGCAGCTCCCCTCCCCCTTTTTCCTACGAGCAGTACTTC. It yields the protein CASSSPPPFSYEQYF.

This clonotype was counted many times. The J gene is TRBJ1-2, the V gene TRBV11-2; a weak D match, TRBD1 (5 bases). V was clipped by 6 bases and J by 4 bases, with 12 bases between them. The CDR3 is made up of 13 amino acids. Looked up from germline, CDR1 is SGHAT and CDR2 is FQNNGV. The CDR3 sequence: CASSLDSFYGYTF. The CDR3 coding sequence is TGTGCCAGCAGTCTCGACAGCTTCTATGGCTACACCTTC.

This clonotype was seen ten or more times. The rearrangement uses TRBV7-6 and TRBJ2-2; 7 bases agree with TRBD2. Trimming took 1 base from V and 0 from J; bases not matched to a gene: 8. Germline assignment: CDR1 SGHVS and CDR2 FNYEAQ. The CDR3 extends over 18 amino acids. The CDR3 here is CASSLGLAGGSNTGELFF. CDR3 nucleotides: TGTGCCAGCAGCTTAGGCCTAGCCGGGGGGTCGAACACCGGGGAGCTGTTTTTT.

This clonotype was detected only once. J is TRBJ1-3 and V is TRBV6-4, with D unclear. The germline CDR1 and CDR2 sequences are MRHNA and SNTAGT. The V end lost 8 bases, the J end lost 0 bases, and 11 bases lay between the germline ends. CDR3 length: 14 residues. The chain's CDR3 is CASATGSSGNTIYF. CDR3 bases: TGTGCCAGCGCCACCGGGAGCTCTGGAAACACCATATATTTT.

This clonotype was observed at least ten times. The chain recombines TRBV5-1 with TRBJ2-7, with D maybe TRBD1 (6 bases). CDR3 length: 16 amino acids. Trimming shortened V by 4 bases and J by 0 bases, and 17 bases separated the two germline ends. Looked up from germline, CDR1 is SGHRS and CDR2 is YFSETQ. The CDR3 region is CASSDTIRDNSYEQYF. The CDR3 DNA is TGCGCCAGCAGCGATACCATCCGGGACAACTCCTACGAGCAGTACTTC.

This clonotype was counted ten times or more. In DNA, the CDR3 is TGCGCCAGCAGCTCGAGGGGCGGAGGCCAAGAGACCCAGTACTTC. It encodes CASSSRGGGQETQYF. V gene TRBV5-1 combines with J gene TRBJ2-5, with D possibly being TRBD1 or TRBD2 (5 bases each). CDR1 is SGHRS, CDR2 YFSETQ, per germline. CDR3 size: 15 residues. Trimming left V 3 bases short and J 1 base short, with 13 bases between.

About this clonotype: A much bigger clone sits one base away, suggesting this may be a read error. This chain uses TRBV5-6 with TRBJ1-5, with 7 bases matching TRBD1. In germline, CDR1 is SGHDT, CDR2 YYEEEE. CDR3 length: 14 amino acids. The CDR3 DNA is TGTGTCAGCAGCCCGAGGGGGCAGCAACAGCCCCAGCATTTT. It yields the protein CVSSPRGQQQPQHF.

At least ten counts were recorded for this clonotype. The rearrangement joins TRBV7-2 to TRBJ2-1, with unresolved D. There are 14 residues in the CDR3. The ends were cut back, 3 bases at V and 5 bases at J, with 11 bases in the middle. The V gene's germline CDR1 is SGHTA and CDR2 FQGNSA. The CDR3 coding sequence is TGTGCCAGCAGCTTCATGCTACGGGACAATGAGCAGTTCTTC. Its translation is CASSFMLRDNEQFF.

The chain is built from TRBV5-1 and TRBJ2-6, with D uncertain. There are 15 residues in the CDR3. Trimming stripped 5 bases from V and 0 bases from J, with 9 bases between. Germline lookup yields CDR1 SGHRS and CDR2 YFSETQ. The CDR3 sequence: CASSWGSSGANVLTF. The CDR3 DNA follows: TGCGCCAGCAGTTGGGGTAGCTCTGGGGCCAACGTCCTGACTTTC. Combining the CDR3 with reference TRBV5-1 and TRBJ2-6 gives the whole variable domain KAGVTQTPRYLIKTRGQQVTLSCSPISGHRSVSWYQQTPGQGLQFLFEYFSETQRNKGNFPGRFSGRQFSNSRSEMNVSTLELGDSALYLCASSWGSSGANVLTFGAGSRLTVL.

This clonotype was found many times. The chain couples TRBV9 to TRBJ2-6; maybe TRBD1 (5 bases). The germline gives CDR1 SGDLS, CDR2 YYNGEE. V was clipped by 6 bases and J by 3 bases, with 16 bases between them. The CDR3 covers 16 residues. The DNA of the CDR3 is TGTGCCAGCAAAGGCGAGTGGGGCCATGGGGCCAACGTCCTGACTTTC. Translating it yields CASKGEWGHGANVLTF. Drawing the rest from reference TRBV9 and TRBJ2-6, the complete variable domain is DSGVTQTPKHLITATGQRVTLRCSPRSGDLSVYWYQQSLDQGLQFLIQYYNGEERAKGNILERFSAQQFPDLHSELNLSSLELGDSALYFCASKGEWGHGANVLTFGAGSRLTVL.

This clonotype occurred a few times. V and J are TRBV7-2 and TRBJ2-1; TRBD2 aligns across 12 bases. Germline V lookup: CDR1 SGHTA, CDR2 FQGNSA. Trimming took 2 bases from V and 9 from J; bases not matched to a gene: 5. The CDR3 contains 15 residues. This CDR3 reads CASSLLAGGRSEQFF. The CDR3, as DNA: TGTGCCAGCAGCTTACTAGCGGGGGGGCGATCTGAGCAGTTCTTC.

This clonotype was seen repeatedly, ten times or more. The V call is TRBV12-3 or TRBV12-4, the J call TRBJ1-2; unclear D gene. Trimming stripped 4 bases from V and 8 bases from J, with 11 bases between. This CDR3 has 12 residues. CDR3 DNA sequence: TGTGCCAGCAGTTACACCCTGATAGGCTACACCTTC. Translation gives CASSYTLIGYTF.

This clonotype was counted between two and nine times. The chain joins TRBV18 to TRBJ1-3, with 7 bases aligning to TRBD1. Germline CDR1 KGHSH, CDR2 LQKENI. The CDR3 sequence is 18 residues long. V lost 4 bases, J lost 0 bases, and 12 bases stayed unmatched. CDR3 sequence: CASSRTGTEFNSGNTIYF. The CDR3 nucleotides read TGTGCCAGCTCACGGACCGGGACAGAGTTCAACTCTGGAAACACCATATATTTT.

This clonotype was recorded at least ten times. This chain uses TRBV3-1 with TRBJ1-5, with 11 bases identical to TRBD1. Germline lookup yields CDR1 LGHDT and CDR2 YNNKEL (reference sequence). The CDR3 contains 14 residues. With 5 bases clipped from V and 7 bases from J, the junction kept 4 bases outside the gene matches. Written as DNA, the CDR3 is TGTGCCAGCAGCTCGGGACAGGGGGTCCAGCCCCAGCATTTT. Translated: CASSSGQGVQPQHF.

Many counts were recorded for this clonotype. This chain joins TRBV9 and TRBJ2-3, with TRBD1 matching over 7 bases. Unmatched junction bases numbered 2, after V lost 4 bases and J lost 0 bases. This CDR3 comprises 14 residues. Per the germline V gene, CDR1 is SGDLS and CDR2 is YYNGEE. The CDR3 DNA reads TGTGCCAGCAGCCGGACAGGAAGCACAGATACGCAGTATTTT. This codes for CASSRTGSTDTQYF.

With regard to this clonotype: A much larger clone lies a single base off, so this may be a read error. The J gene is TRBJ2-2, the V gene TRBV3-1, with D perhaps TRBD1 (6 bases). This CDR3 is built from 15 residues. The germline V gene has CDR1 LGHDT and CDR2 YNNKEL (reference sequence). V was clipped by 4 bases and J by 2 bases, with 11 bases between them. The CDR3 sequence is CASSPGQINTGELFF. Here the CDR3 DNA reads TGTGCCAGCAGCCCCGGACAGATAAACACCGGGGAGCTGTTTTTT.

This clonotype was counted many times. The rearrangement uses TRBV12-3 or TRBV12-4 and TRBJ1-5; 8 bases match TRBD1. The CDR3 extends over 14 amino acids. V was clipped by 4 bases and J by 9 bases; unmatched bases: 8. The CDR3 reads CASSSGQVLGPQHF. Here the CDR3 DNA reads TGTGCCAGCAGTTCGGGACAGGTTCTAGGGCCCCAGCATTTT.

Only a few counts were recorded for this clonotype. The chain carries TRBV10-3 and TRBJ2-3; perhaps TRBD2 as D (6 bases). The CDR3 covers 13 residues. Germline-derived CDR1 and CDR2 are ENHRY and SYGVKD. V dropped 4 bases and J dropped 2 bases, with 7 bases sitting between them. The CDR3 nucleotides are TGTGCCATCAGTGTAGCGGCCACAGATACGCAGTATTTT. It is translated as CAISVAATDTQYF.